These T cell receptor beta chains were read from a single sample in a study of T cells in Graves' hyperthyroidism and ophthalmopathy. TCRdb processed the multiplex PCR reads anew with MiXCR; each CDR3 protein has one entry. The table includes about 180,000 distinct CDR3 sequences, roughly 9.4% detected once. The sample consisted of blood. Receptors originate from a woman aged 18-30 years with Graves' hyperthyroidism that later progressed to Graves' ophthalmopathy. Each CDR3 is given with its conserved first and last residue.

v_call	cdr3_aa
TRBV7-8	CASSSRGRRLKTDTQYF
TRBV9	CASSRGRDRVRYNEQFF
TRBV5-1	CASSLAVSSGRRGQYF
TRBV20-1	CSAAPGQLITDTQYF
TRBV7-6	CASSNLAGVGREQFF
TRBV2	CASFQQGGEQFF
TRBV7-3	CASSLLADSYEQYF
TRBV7-9	CASSLDRELVTEAFF
TRBV28	CASSFRLAEITLLSGANVLTF
TRBV3-1	CASSQEGGARTEAFF
TRBV6-5	CASSYSAYRNEQFF
TRBV18	CASSPQNEAFF
TRBV7-8	CASSPRPGTGGNQPQHF
TRBV14	CASSQLVWGRITEAFF
TRBV7-8	CASSLDSQGAFGYTF
TRBV7-8	CASSLVTGGMEKLFF
TRBV12-3/TRBV12-4	CASSPTRGLADYEQYF
TRBV5-1	CASSVNSNQNTEAFF
TRBV13	CASSLAGSSNSPLHF
TRBV4-2	CASSQDGRVGNEQFF
TRBV19	CASSWTSAGTEAFF
TRBV20-1	CSASRDRVGEQYF
TRBV28	CASSLTGQAHYGYTF
TRBV30	CAWTPGGYEQYF
TRBV7-8	CASSPLGQGAYEQYF
TRBV7-9	CASSPTGRVGEKLFF
TRBV7-9	CASSLNTPGGRMNTEAFF
TRBV27	CASSVGLLSYEQYF
TRBV14	CASSQVSGTEAFF
TRBV7-9	CASSFVGTGVGYTF
TRBV6-5	CASSYSEGYEKLFF
TRBV28	CASSPDSDSPLHF
TRBV20-1	CSARDGSSSYEQYF
TRBV11-2	CASSPNKYRDRVTPGSYEQYF
TRBV6-5	CASSYSVVAVEETQYF
TRBV24-1	CATSDPGTESYEQYF
TRBV7-6	CASSSLRGVETQYF
TRBV3-1	CASSQARDAYGYTF
TRBV27	CASSILTSGTIDEQFF
TRBV12-3/TRBV12-4	CASSLLYSRTSGWSSYNEQFF
TRBV20-1	CSAPPMNTQYF
TRBV12-3/TRBV12-4	CASSLEGNRYGYTF
TRBV6-2/TRBV6-3	CASSGASGKVPFF
TRBV20-1	CSAATGTSNQPQHF